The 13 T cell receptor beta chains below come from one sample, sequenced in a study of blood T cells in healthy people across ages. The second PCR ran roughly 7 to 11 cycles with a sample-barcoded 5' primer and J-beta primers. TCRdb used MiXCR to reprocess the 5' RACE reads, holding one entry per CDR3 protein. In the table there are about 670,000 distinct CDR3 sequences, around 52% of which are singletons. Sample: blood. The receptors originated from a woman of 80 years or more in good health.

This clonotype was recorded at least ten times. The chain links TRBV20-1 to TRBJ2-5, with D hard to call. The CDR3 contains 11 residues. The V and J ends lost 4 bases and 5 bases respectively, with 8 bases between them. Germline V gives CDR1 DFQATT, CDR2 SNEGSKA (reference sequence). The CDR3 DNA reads TGCAGTGCTACCCATGGGGAGACCCAGTACTTC. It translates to CSATHGETQYF.

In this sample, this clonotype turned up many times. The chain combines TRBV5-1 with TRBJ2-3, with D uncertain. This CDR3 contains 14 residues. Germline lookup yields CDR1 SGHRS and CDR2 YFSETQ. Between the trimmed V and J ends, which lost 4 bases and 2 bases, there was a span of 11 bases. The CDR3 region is CASSKAGFTDTQYF. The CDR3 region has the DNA TGCGCCAGCAGCAAGGCCGGATTCACAGATACGCAGTATTTT.

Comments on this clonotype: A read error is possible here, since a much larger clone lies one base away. The CDR3 DNA is TGTGCCAGCAGCCCAAGACTAGCGGGAGAGCGCTCCTACAATGAGCAGTACTTC. Translation: CASSPRLAGERSYNEQYF. The rearrangement links TRBV3-1 to TRBJ2-1, with 12 bases that match TRBD2. The J call may be mistaken, given a closer DNA end match to TRBJ2-7. Germline V gene lookup returns CDR1 LGHDT and CDR2 YNNKEL (reference sequence). This CDR3 region has 18 residues.

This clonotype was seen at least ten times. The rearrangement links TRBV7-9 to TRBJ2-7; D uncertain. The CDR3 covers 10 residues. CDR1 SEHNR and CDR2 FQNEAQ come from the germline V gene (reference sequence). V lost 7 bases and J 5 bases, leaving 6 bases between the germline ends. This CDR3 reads CASKGNEQYF. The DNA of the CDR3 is TGTGCCAGCAAGGGTAACGAGCAGTACTTC.

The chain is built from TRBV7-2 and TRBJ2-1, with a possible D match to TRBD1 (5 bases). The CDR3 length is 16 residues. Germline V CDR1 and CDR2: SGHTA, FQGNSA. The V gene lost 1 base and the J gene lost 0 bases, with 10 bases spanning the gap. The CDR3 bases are TGTGCCAGCAGCTTAGACAGGTCCCACTCCTACAATGAGCAGTTCTTC. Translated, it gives CASSLDRSHSYNEQFF.

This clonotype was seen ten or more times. The CDR3 nucleotides read TGTGCCAGCAGCTCCTCTAGGGGGGCCAATGAGCAGTTCTTC. Its translation is CASSSSRGANEQFF. The chain is built from TRBV3-1 and TRBJ2-1; the D gene could be TRBD1 or TRBD2 (6 bases each). CDR1 and CDR2 from the germline V gene are LGHDT and YNNKEL (reference sequence). This CDR3 is built from 14 residues. V lost 5 bases and J 6 bases, leaving 14 bases between the germline ends.

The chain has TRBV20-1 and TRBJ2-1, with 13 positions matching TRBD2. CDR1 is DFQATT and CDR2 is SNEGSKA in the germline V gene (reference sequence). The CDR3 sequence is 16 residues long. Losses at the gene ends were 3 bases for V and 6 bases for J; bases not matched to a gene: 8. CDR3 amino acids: CSASLLAGGRLNEQFF. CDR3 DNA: TGCAGTGCTAGTTTACTAGCGGGGGGGCGGCTCAATGAGCAGTTCTTC.

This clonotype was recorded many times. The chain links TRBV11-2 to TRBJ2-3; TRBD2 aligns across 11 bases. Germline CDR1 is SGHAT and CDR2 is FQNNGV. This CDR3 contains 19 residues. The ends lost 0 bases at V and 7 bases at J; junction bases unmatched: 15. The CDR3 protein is CASSLEAPLAGGPYYTQYF. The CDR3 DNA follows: TGTGCCAGCAGCTTAGAGGCTCCGTTAGCGGGGGGGCCGTATTATACGCAGTATTTT.

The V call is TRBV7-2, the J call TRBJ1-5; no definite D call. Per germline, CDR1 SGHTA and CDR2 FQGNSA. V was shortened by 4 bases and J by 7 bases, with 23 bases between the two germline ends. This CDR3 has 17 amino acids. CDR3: CASSYHGDSNRGQPQHF. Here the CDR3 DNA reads TGTGCCAGCAGCTACCACGGGGATAGTAACCGAGGGCAGCCCCAGCATTTT.

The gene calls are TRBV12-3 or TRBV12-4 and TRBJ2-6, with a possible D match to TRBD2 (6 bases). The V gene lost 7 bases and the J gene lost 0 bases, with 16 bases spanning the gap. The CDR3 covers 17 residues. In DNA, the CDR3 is TGTGCCAGCACCGCCGGGGGTTCGAGCTCTGGGGCCAACGTCCTGACTTTC. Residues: CASTAGGSSSGANVLTF.

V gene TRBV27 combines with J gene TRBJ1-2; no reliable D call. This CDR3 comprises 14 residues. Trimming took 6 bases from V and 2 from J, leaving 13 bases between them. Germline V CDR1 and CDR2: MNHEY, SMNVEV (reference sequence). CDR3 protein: CASRVGGYNYGYTF. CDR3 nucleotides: TGTGCCAGCAGGGTTGGAGGGTACAACTATGGCTACACCTTC.

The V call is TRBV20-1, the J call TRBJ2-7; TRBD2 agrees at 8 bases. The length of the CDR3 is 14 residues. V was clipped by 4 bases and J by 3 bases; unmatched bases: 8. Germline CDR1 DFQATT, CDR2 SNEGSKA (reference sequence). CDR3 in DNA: TGCAGTGCTAAACCGGGGGGGTCGTACTACGAGCAGTACTTC. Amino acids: CSAKPGGSYYEQYF.

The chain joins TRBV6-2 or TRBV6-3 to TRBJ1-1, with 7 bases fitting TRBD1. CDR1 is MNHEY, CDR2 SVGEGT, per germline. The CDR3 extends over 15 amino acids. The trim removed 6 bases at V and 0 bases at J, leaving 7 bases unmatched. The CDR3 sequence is CASSPRGQLNTEAFF. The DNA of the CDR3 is TGTGCCAGCAGCCCCCGGGGACAGTTGAACACTGAAGCTTTCTTT.